The clone carrying this T cell receptor (beta chain) was seen once. The antigen is undetermined. Per germline, CDR1 SGHTS and CDR2 YDEGEE. This CDR3 comprises 17 residues. Trimming removed 2 bases from V and 1 base from J; junction bases left unmatched: 7. Culture lasted about ten days before CD4+ T cell isolation. Neither prior SARS-CoV-2 infection nor positive nucleocapsid antibodies were present in the vaccine recipients. These data are taken from a study of vaccination effects on CD4 cells after COVID-19. Sequencing used immunoSEQ multiplex PCR; TCRdb keeps in-frame clones, though not all of them. The table lists approximately 37,000 clones, around 76% of them singletons, with 2.5% to 3.5% in the top ten.

This clonotype was sampled from a human donor who received a COVID-19 vaccine. Sample: CD4+ T cells from PBMCs cultured without peptide, taken before COVID-19 vaccination. This sequence joins TRBV5-8 and TRBJ2-3; 10 nucleotides align to TRBD2. The CDR3 DNA is TGTGCCAGCAGCTTCTTACTAGCGGGGAGGGGCACAGATACGCAGTATTTT. This encodes CASSFLLAGRGTDTQYF.